Included here is one T cell receptor beta chain sequence, with context. Its specificity is not known. The assay was immunoSEQ multiplex PCR, and TCRdb's table has in-frame clones only and misses some. The sample yields about 15,000 clones, nearly 80% seen once. This record belongs to a study of somatic mutations in cytotoxic T cells in rheumatoid arthritis. Whole-study context: Each patient's diagnosis was followed right away by a blood draw (30 ml EDTA), before any treatment. In some cases, T-cell populations stained with V beta antibodies were flow-sorted at nearly 100% purity, and these included V beta1+ cells sequenced for TCRB.

Unmatched junction bases numbered 13, after V lost 7 bases and J lost 5 bases. This CDR3 contains 15 residues. Germline CDR1 is SGHNT and CDR2 is YYREEE (reference sequence). Overall study findings and caveats: No correction for multiple comparisons was applied to the slight TRBV07 underrepresentation in rheumatoid arthritis patients. Measured CD8+ T-cell clonality, a value compared between rheumatoid arthritis patients and age-matched healthy controls, did not differ significantly.

The chain couples TRBV5-4 to TRBJ2-7; 9 positions agree with TRBD2. This TCR derives from an adult with rheumatoid arthritis. Sequencing was performed on CD8+ T cells sorted from blood. The CDR3: CASSIGEREAHEQYF. The CDR3 region has the DNA TGTGCCAGCTCCATAGGGGAGCGGGAGGCCCACGAGCAGTACTTC.